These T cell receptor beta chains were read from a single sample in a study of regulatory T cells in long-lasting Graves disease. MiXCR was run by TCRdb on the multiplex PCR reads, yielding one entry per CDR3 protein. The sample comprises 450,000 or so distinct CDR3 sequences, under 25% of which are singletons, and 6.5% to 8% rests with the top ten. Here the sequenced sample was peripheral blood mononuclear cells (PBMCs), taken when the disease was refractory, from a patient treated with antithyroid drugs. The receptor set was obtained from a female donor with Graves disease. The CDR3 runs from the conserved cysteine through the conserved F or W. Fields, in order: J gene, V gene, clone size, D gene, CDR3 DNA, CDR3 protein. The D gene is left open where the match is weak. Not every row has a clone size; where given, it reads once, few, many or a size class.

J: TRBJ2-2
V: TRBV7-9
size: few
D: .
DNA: TGTGCCAGCGGATATATGGACACCGGGGAGCTGTTTTTT
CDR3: CASGYMDTGELFF

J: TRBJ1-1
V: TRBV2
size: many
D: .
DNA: TGTGCCAGCAGTGACTCGGCGGATCTGAGCACTGAAGCTTTCTTT
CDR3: CASSDSADLSTEAFF

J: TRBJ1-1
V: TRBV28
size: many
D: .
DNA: TGTGCCAGCAGTTCCCCCAACAGGGTCGCCGACACTGAAGCTTTCTTT
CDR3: CASSSPNRVADTEAFF

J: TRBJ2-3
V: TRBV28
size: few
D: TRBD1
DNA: TGTGCCAGCAGTTTTACGGACAGGGATACGCAGTATTTT
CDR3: CASSFTDRDTQYF

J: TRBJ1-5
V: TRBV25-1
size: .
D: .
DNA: TGTGCCGGCAGTGAAGAGAATCAGCCCCAGCATTTT
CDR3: CAGSEENQPQHF

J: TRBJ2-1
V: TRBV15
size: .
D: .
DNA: TGTGCCATCCGGGTGGATCCCTCCTACAATGAGCAGTTCTTC
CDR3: CAIRVDPSYNEQFF

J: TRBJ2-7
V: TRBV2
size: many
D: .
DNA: TGTGCCAGCAGTGAGAAACGACTGGGGTTAGAGCAGTACTTC
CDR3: CASSEKRLGLEQYF

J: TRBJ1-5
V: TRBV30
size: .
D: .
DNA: TGTGCCTGGAGTGGAGCAGGGGACCCCAGGGGCCATCAGCCCCAGCATTTT
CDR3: CAWSGAGDPRGHQPQHF

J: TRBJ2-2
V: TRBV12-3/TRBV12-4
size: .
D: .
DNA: TGTGCCAGCAGTTTCCGCGGAGTAGCGTCGGTCACCGGGGAGCTGTTTTTT
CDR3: CASSFRGVASVTGELFF

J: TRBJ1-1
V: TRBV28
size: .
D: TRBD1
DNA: TGTGCCAGCACTCTAAGACAGGGGAACACTGAAGCTTTCTTT
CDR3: CASTLRQGNTEAFF

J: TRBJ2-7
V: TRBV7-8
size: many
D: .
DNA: TGTGCCAGCAGTTACATGGATACCGGCTACGAGCAGTACTTC
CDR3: CASSYMDTGYEQYF

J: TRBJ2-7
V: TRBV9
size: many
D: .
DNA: TGTGCCAGCAGCTTGGGTGTCAGTGGGTCCGAGCAGTACTTC
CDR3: CASSLGVSGSEQYF

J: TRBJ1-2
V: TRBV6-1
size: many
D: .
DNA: TGTGCCAGCAGCTTGGACGGAGGACTTAGATATGGCTACACCTTC
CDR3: CASSLDGGLRYGYTF

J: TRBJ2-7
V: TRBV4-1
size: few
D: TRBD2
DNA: TGCGCCAGCAGCGCTAGCGGGAGAGCGGGAGAGCAGTACTTC
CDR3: CASSASGRAGEQYF

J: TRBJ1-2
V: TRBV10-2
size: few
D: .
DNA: TGCGCCAGCAGTGACGGGGGGGATGGCTACACCTTC
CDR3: CASSDGGDGYTF

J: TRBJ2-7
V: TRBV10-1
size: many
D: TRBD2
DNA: TGCGCCAGCACGCCTCTGCTAGCGGGCGAAGCCTACGAGCAGTACTTC
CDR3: CASTPLLAGEAYEQYF

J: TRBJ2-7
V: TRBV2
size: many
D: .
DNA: TGTGCCAGCAGAGACGACAGCAGCGAGCAGTACTTC
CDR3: CASRDDSSEQYF

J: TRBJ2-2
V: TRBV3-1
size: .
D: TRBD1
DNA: TGTGCCAGCAGACAGGGGGGCGGCGGGGAGCTGTTTTTT
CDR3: CASRQGGGGELFF

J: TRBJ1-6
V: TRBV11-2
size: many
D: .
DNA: TGTGCCAGCAGCCCCGGGGATTCACCCCTCCACTTT
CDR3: CASSPGDSPLHF

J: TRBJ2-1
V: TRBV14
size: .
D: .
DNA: TGTGCCAGCAGGGGAAGCGGCCATACGGCCGATGAGCAGTTCTTC
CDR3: CASRGSGHTADEQFF

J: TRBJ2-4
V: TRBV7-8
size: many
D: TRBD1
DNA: TGTGCCAGCAGCCCACAGGGGGGCAAGAACATTCAGTACTTC
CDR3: CASSPQGGKNIQYF

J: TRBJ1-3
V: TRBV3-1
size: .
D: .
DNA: TGTGCCAGCAGACGAAACACCTACCAATCACCCGGAAACACCATATATTTT
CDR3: CASRRNTYQSPGNTIYF

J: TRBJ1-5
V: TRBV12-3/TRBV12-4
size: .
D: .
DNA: TGTGCCAGCAGTTTGGTCAAAGGAGAGCCCCAGCATTTT
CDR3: CASSLVKGEPQHF

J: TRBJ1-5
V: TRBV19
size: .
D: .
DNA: TGTGCCAGTAGATATCTGACGGGGAATCAGCCCCAGCATTTT
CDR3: CASRYLTGNQPQHF

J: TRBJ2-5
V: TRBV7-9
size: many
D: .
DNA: TGTGCCAGCAGCTTGGAGCCGGGGTTCGGAGAGACCCAGTACTTC
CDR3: CASSLEPGFGETQYF

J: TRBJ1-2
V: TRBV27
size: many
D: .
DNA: TGTGCCAGCAGTCCGTCGACAGGAGTACTCTATGGCTACACCTTC
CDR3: CASSPSTGVLYGYTF

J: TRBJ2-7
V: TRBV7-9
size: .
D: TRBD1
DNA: TGTGCCAGCAGCTCGGACAGGGCCCACGAGCAGTACTTC
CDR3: CASSSDRAHEQYF

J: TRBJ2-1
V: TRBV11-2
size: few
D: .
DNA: TGTGCCAGCAGCTCGACACAGGGCAATGAGCAGTTCTTC
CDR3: CASSSTQGNEQFF

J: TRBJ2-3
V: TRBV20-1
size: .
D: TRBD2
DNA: TGCAGTGCTAGAGGAGGTGGCGGGACTAGCGGGAGTGGAAGCACAGATACGCAGTATTTT
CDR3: CSARGGGGTSGSGSTDTQYF

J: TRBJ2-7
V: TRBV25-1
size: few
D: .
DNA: TGTGCCAGCAGTGTAGGTACAGCCTACGAGCAGTACTTC
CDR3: CASSVGTAYEQYF

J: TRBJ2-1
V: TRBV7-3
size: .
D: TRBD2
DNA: TGTGCCAGCAGCCAGACTAGCGGGAGAATAGGTGAGCAGTTCTTC
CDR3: CASSQTSGRIGEQFF

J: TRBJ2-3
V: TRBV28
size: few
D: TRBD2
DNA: TGTGCCAGCAGTTTCCCCCAGACTAGCAGACGCACAGATACGCAGTATTTT
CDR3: CASSFPQTSRRTDTQYF

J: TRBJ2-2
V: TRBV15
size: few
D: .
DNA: TGTGCCACCAGCAGCTCCAACGGGGAGCTGTTTTTT
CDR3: CATSSSNGELFF

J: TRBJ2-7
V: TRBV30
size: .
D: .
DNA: TGTGCCTGGACCAAGGGGGGCGGGCCCTACGAGCAGTACTTC
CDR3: CAWTKGGGPYEQYF

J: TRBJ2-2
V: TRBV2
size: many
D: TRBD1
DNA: TGTGCCAGCCGGGACAGTACCACCGGGGAGCTGTTTTTT
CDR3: CASRDSTTGELFF

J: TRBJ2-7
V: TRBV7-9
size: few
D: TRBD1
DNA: TGTGCCAGCAGCCCGCCTGGGGACAGCTCCTACGAGCAGTACTTC
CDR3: CASSPPGDSSYEQYF

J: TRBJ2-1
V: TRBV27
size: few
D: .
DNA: TGTGCCAGCAGTCATCCCGGGAGCTCCTACAATGAGCAGTTCTTC
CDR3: CASSHPGSSYNEQFF

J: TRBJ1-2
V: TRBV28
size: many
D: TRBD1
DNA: TGTGCCAGCAGGCCCCGGGACAGGGTTGGCTACACCTTC
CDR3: CASRPRDRVGYTF

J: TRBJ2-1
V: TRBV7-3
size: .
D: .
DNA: TGTGCCAGCAGCTTAGTGAGGGATGAGCAGTTCTTC
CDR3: CASSLVRDEQFF

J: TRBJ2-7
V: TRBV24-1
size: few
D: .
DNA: TGTGCCACCAGTGGGGCAGCGAAGTTGTACTTC
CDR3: CATSGAAKLYF

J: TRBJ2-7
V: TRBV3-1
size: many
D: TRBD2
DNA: TGTGCCAGCTTTCACCCGGGGACTAGCGAGTCCTACGAGCAGTACTTC
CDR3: CASFHPGTSESYEQYF